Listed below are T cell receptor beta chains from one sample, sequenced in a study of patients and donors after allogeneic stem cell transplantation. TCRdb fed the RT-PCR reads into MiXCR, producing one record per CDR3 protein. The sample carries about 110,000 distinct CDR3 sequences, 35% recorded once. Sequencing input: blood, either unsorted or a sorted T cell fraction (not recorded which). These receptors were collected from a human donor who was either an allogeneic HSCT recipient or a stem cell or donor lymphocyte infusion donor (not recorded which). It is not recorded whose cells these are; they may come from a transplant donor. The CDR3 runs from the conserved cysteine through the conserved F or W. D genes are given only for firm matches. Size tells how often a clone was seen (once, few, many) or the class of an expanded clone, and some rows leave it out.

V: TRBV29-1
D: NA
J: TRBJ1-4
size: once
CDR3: CSVGGYTNEKLFF
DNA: TGCAGCGTTGGAGGGTACACTAATGAAAAACTGTTTTTT

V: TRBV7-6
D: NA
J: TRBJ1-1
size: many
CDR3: CASSLVIGIGRNTEAFF
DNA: TGTGCCAGCAGCTTAGTAATAGGCATAGGCCGGAACACTGAAGCTTTCTTT

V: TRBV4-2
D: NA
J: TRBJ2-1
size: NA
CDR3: CASSRGQGSYEQFF
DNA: TGTGCCAGCAGCCGGGGGCAGGGGAGCTATGAGCAGTTCTTC

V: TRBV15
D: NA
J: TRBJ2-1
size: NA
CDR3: CATSILGVYNEQFF
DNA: TGTGCCACCAGCATCCTTGGGGTATACAATGAGCAGTTCTTC

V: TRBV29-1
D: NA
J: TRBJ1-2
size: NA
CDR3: CSVLLQRYTF
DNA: TGCAGCGTTTTGCTCCAACGCTACACCTTC

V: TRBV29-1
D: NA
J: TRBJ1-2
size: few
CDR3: CSVQGISYTF
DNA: TGCAGCGTGCAGGGGATAAGCTACACCTTC

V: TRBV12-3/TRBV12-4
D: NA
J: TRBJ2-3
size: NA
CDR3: CASSSLGSTDTQYF
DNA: TGTGCCAGCAGTTCCCTAGGTAGCACAGATACGCAGTATTTT

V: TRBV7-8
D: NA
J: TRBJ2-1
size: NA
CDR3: CASRSEGVTPFF
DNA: TGTGCCAGCAGGTCGGAGGGAGTAACCCCGTTCTTC

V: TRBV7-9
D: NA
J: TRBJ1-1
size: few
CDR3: CASSHSTGTEAFF
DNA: TGTGCCAGCAGCCATTCCACCGGAACTGAAGCTTTCTTT

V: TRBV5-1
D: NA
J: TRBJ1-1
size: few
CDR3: CASSLAPGLNTEAFF
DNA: TGCGCCAGCAGCTTGGCCCCGGGTTTGAACACTGAAGCTTTCTTT

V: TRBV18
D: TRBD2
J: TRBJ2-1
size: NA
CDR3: CASSRAGTSENNEQFF
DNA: TGTGCCAGCTCACGGGCCGGGACTAGCGAGAACAATGAGCAGTTCTTC

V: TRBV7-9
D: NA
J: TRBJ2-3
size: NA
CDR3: CASSFTSAHTQYF
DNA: TGTGCCAGCAGCTTTACCTCAGCCCATACGCAGTATTTT

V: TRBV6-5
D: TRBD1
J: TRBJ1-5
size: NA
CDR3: CASSLSQGRQPQHF
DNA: TGTGCCAGCAGTTTATCACAGGGGAGGCAGCCCCAGCATTTT

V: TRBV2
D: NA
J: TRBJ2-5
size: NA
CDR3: CASSEVGETQYF
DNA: TGTGCCAGCAGCGAAGTTGGCGAGACCCAGTACTTC

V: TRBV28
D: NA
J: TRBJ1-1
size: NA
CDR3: CASSYTNTEAFF
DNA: TGTGCCAGCAGTTACACGAACACTGAAGCTTTCTTT

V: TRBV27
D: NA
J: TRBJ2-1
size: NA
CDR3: CASSSPLAPGDNEQFF
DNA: TGTGCCAGCAGTTCCCCCCTAGCCCCGGGGGACAATGAGCAGTTCTTC

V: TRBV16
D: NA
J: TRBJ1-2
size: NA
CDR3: CASSRHRDTPSGYTF
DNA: TGTGCCAGCAGCCGGCACCGGGACACTCCTAGTGGCTACACCTTC

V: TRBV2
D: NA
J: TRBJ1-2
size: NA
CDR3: CASSEMGARSYGYTF
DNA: TGTGCCAGCAGTGAAATGGGGGCGCGAAGCTATGGCTACACCTTC

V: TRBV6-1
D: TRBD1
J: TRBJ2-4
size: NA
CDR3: CASRRTGEAKNIQYF
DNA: TGTGCCAGCAGGAGGACAGGGGAAGCCAAAAACATTCAGTACTTC

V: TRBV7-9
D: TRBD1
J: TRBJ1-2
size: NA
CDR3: CASSLRDRGGHGYTF
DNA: TGTGCCAGCAGCTTAAGGGACAGGGGAGGGCATGGCTACACCTTC

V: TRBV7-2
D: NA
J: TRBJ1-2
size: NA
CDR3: CASSPATAYYGYTF
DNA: TGTGCCAGCAGCCCAGCCACCGCCTACTATGGCTACACCTTC

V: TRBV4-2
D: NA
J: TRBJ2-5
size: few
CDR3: CASSQDQRGGQETQYF
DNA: TGTGCCAGCAGCCAAGATCAGAGGGGAGGCCAAGAGACCCAGTACTTC

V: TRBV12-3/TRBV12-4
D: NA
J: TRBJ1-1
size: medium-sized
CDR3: CASSLQQNTEAFF
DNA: TGTGCCAGCAGTTTACAGCAGAACACTGAAGCTTTCTTT

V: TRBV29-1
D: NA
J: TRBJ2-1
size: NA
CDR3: CSVEGGNGGYEQFF
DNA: TGCAGCGTTGAGGGGGGTAATGGCGGGTATGAGCAGTTCTTC

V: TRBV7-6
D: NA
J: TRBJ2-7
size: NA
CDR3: CASSLTRGNYEQYF
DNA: TGTGCCAGCAGCTTAACCAGGGGAAACTACGAGCAGTACTTC

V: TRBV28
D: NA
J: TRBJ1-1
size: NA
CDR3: CASNLGGVGNTEAFF
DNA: TGTGCCAGCAACCTAGGAGGGGTGGGGAACACTGAAGCTTTCTTT

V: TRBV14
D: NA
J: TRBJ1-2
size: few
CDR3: CASSQGLGKGTRGYTF
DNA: TGTGCCAGCAGCCAAGGGCTAGGGAAGGGGACCCGTGGCTACACCTTC

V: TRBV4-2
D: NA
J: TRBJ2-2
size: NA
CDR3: CASSQLAGELFF
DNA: TGTGCCAGCAGCCAATTAGCCGGGGAGCTGTTTTTT

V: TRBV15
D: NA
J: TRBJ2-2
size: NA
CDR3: CATSPRIGSSGELFF
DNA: TGTGCCACCAGCCCTAGGATCGGCAGCAGCGGGGAGCTGTTTTTT

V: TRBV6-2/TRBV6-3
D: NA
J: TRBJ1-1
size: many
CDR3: CASSYDSLNTEAFF
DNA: TGTGCCAGCAGTTATGACAGCCTGAACACTGAAGCTTTCTTT

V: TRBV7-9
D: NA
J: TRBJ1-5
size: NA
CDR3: CASSSGFQPQHF
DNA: TGTGCCAGCAGCTCGGGTTTTCAGCCCCAGCATTTT

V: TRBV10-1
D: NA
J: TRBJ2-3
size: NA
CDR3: CASSEDFSDTQYF
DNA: TGCGCCAGCAGTGAGGACTTTTCAGATACGCAGTATTTT

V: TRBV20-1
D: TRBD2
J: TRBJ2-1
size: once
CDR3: CSAPSGRSYNEQFF
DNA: TGCAGTGCTCCTAGCGGGAGGTCCTACAATGAGCAGTTCTTC

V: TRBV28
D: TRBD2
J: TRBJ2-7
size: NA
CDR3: CASSGTSGSFEQYF
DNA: TGTGCCAGTTCCGGGACTAGCGGGAGTTTCGAGCAGTACTTC

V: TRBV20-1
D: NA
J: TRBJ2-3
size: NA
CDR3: CSARDSGRSTDTQYF
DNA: TGCAGTGCTAGAGACTCCGGGCGGAGCACAGATACGCAGTATTTT

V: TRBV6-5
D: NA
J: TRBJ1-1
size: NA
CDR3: CASSYEPGRVHTEAFF
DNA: TGTGCCAGCAGTTACGAACCGGGACGGGTCCACACTGAAGCTTTCTTT

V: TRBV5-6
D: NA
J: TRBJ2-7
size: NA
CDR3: CASRGTGSSYEQYF
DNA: TGTGCCAGCAGGGGGACGGGGAGCTCCTACGAGCAGTACTTC

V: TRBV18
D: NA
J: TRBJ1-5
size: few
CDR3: CASSPQPGSNQPQHF
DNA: TGTGCCAGCTCACCACAACCAGGCTCTAATCAGCCCCAGCATTTT

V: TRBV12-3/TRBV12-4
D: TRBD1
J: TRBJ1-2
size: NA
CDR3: CASSPGTGTYGYTF
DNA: TGTGCCAGCAGCCCCGGGACAGGGACCTATGGCTACACCTTC